These 8 T cell receptor beta chains came from one sample sequenced in a study of T cells after yellow fever vaccination. TCRdb re-derived calls from the 5' RACE reads in MiXCR, one entry per CDR3 protein. The sample carries 180,000 or so distinct CDR3 sequences, 9.5% to 12% recorded once. The sample here was CD8+ T cells sorted from PBMCs, taken 15 days after the yellow fever booster vaccination. The source is a man between 18 and 35 years old who received the YFV17D yellow fever vaccine.

This sequence joins TRBV4-1 and TRBJ1-2, with TRBD1 as a possible D gene (6 bases). This CDR3 has 16 residues. From germline, CDR1 is MGHRA and CDR2 YSYEKL. V shed 3 bases and J shed 6 bases, with 20 bases lying between them. CDR3 coding DNA: TGCGCCAGCAGCCATGTTCATGGACAGCGCCGGAATGGCTACACCTTC. Encoded protein: CASSHVHGQRRNGYTF.

The chain recombines TRBV6-5 with TRBJ2-1; D is perhaps TRBD2 (5 bases). Germline V lookup: CDR1 MNHEY, CDR2 SVGAGI. Trimming pared 2 bases from V and 2 bases from J, leaving 10 bases between. The CDR3 extends over 15 amino acids. The CDR3 is CASSYGGPPYNEQFF. The DNA of the CDR3 is TGTGCCAGCAGTTACGGCGGGCCCCCCTACAATGAGCAGTTCTTC.

The rearrangement joins TRBV4-2 to TRBJ1-6; D is uncertain. V lost 0 bases, J lost 6 bases, and 3 bases lay in between. The CDR3 covers 13 residues. CDR1 and CDR2 (germline): LGHNA, YNFKEQ. The CDR3 spells CASSQEINSPLHF. CDR3 nucleotides: TGTGCCAGCAGCCAAGAGATTAATTCACCCCTCCACTTT.

This rearrangement joins TRBV3-1 to TRBJ2-3; 10 positions match TRBD2. Germline V gives CDR1 LGHDT, CDR2 YNNKEL (reference sequence). V dropped 1 base and J dropped 3; count of bases not matched to a gene: 4. This CDR3 spans 16 amino acids. CDR3 coding DNA: TGTGCCAGCAGCCAAGGGAGCGGGGGGGTTACAGATACGCAGTATTTT. It yields the protein CASSQGSGGVTDTQYF.

CDR3 protein: CASSFATGGYNEQFF. In DNA form, the CDR3 reads TGCGCCAGCAGCTTCGCGACAGGGGGCTACAATGAGCAGTTCTTC. This chain uses TRBV5-1 with TRBJ2-1; 9 nucleotides agree with TRBD1. The ends lost 2 bases at V and 3 bases at J; junction bases unmatched: 3. The CDR3 spans 15 residues. The germline CDR1 and CDR2 sequences are SGHRS and YFSETQ.

V and J are TRBV20-1 and TRBJ1-1, with 9 bases that match TRBD1. Germline assignment: CDR1 DFQATT and CDR2 SNEGSKA (reference sequence). This CDR3 spans 14 amino acids. V lost 7 bases to trimming and J lost 3 bases; unmatched junction nucleotides: 9. CDR3 residues: CSVRPQGAYTEAFF. The CDR3 nucleotides are TGCAGTGTTCGCCCACAGGGGGCTTACACTGAAGCTTTCTTT.

This chain joins TRBV9 and TRBJ1-1; 9 nucleotides line up with TRBD1. J gave up 6 bases and V 4 bases, and 19 bases lay outside the gene matches. The CDR3 extends over 18 amino acids. Germline V gene lookup returns CDR1 SGDLS and CDR2 YYNGEE. Here the CDR3 reads CASSPGQGSVRGIAEAFF. The CDR3 coding sequence is TGTGCCAGCAGCCCGGGACAGGGTTCGGTTCGAGGTATCGCTGAAGCTTTCTTT.

The CDR3 reads CSARDKRGIYEQYF. For the CDR3, the DNA is TGCAGTGCTAGAGATAAACGGGGGATCTACGAGCAGTACTTC. The gene calls are TRBV20-1 and TRBJ2-7, with D maybe TRBD2 (6 bases). The ends were cut back, 0 bases at V and 3 bases at J, with 12 bases in the middle. The CDR3 spans 14 residues. The germline V gene encodes CDR1 DFQATT and CDR2 SNEGSKA (reference sequence).